These 24 T cell receptor beta chains originate from one sample sequenced in a study of T cell responses to AZD1222 COVID-19 vaccine. Clones were sequenced by immunoSEQ multiplex PCR, and TCRdb holds only the in-frame ones, with some missing. The sample lists around 200,000 clones, around nine tenths occurring once. The material sequenced was peripheral blood, taken on day 0 of AZD1222 vaccination. These receptors were obtained from an adult in good health.

The chain links TRBV5-4 to TRBJ1-1; D remains unclear. V lost 0 bases and J 7 bases, leaving 19 bases between the germline ends. The CDR3 is 16 residues long. Per the germline V gene, CDR1 is SGHNT and CDR2 is YYREEE (reference sequence). The CDR3 loop is CASSLAQGMGNGEAFF. The CDR3, as DNA: TGTGCCAGCAGCTTGGCCCAAGGAATGGGGAACGGTGAAGCTTTCTTT.

This chain links TRBV6-5 with TRBJ2-1; 9 bases agree with TRBD1. This CDR3 spans 16 amino acids. Germline CDR1 reads MNHEY; CDR2 reads SVGAGI. V shed 0 bases, J shed 4 bases, and the junction held 4 bases outside the gene matches. The CDR3 loop is CASSYSPGQGYNEQFF. DNA of the CDR3: TGTGCCAGCAGTTACTCTCCGGGACAGGGTTACAATGAGCAGTTCTTC.

This sequence joins TRBV27 and TRBJ1-5, with a weak D call TRBD1 (6 bases). The germline V and J ends were trimmed by 7 bases and 5 bases, with 15 bases remaining between them. Germline values: CDR1 MNHEY, CDR2 SMNVEV (reference sequence). The CDR3 spans 14 residues. Here the CDR3 reads CASKSQGRDQPQHF. CDR3 nucleotides: TGTGCCAGCAAATCCCAGGGGCGCGATCAGCCCCAGCATTTT.

This chain joins TRBV6-5 and TRBJ1-2, with 7 bases matching TRBD1. From germline, CDR1 is MNHEY and CDR2 SVGAGI. CDR3 length: 14 residues. V was pared by 4 bases and J by 4 bases, with 6 bases of the junction left unmatched. The CDR3 reads CASSWGTASYGYTF. CDR3 DNA: TGTGCCAGCAGTTGGGGGACAGCTTCCTATGGCTACACCTTC.

The chain couples TRBV7-9 to TRBJ1-1; D is unclear. The germline gives CDR1 SEHNR, CDR2 FQNEAQ (reference sequence). The CDR3 covers 12 residues. Trimming removed 7 bases from V and 1 base from J, with 7 bases in between. The CDR3 bases are TGTGCCAGCAACCCACCGAACACTGAAGCTTTCTTT. Translating it yields CASNPPNTEAFF.

The chain couples TRBV19 to TRBJ1-4, with D perhaps matching TRBD1 (5 bases). The CDR3 loop spans 15 amino acids. Trimming took 4 bases from V and 6 from J, leaving 15 bases between them. Looked up from germline, CDR1 is LNHDA and CDR2 is SQIVND (reference sequence). CDR3 sequence reads: CASSNPRGGDEKLFF. As DNA, the CDR3 is TGTGCCAGTAGTAACCCGCGGGGGGGTGATGAAAAACTGTTTTTT.

The chain uses TRBV19 and TRBJ1-6; possible D gene TRBD1, 5 bases. Germline V gene sequence: CDR1 LNHDA, CDR2 SQIVND (reference sequence). V was shortened by 10 bases and J by 6 bases, with 13 bases between the two germline ends. CDR3 length: 13 amino acids. CDR3 sequence (DNA): TGTGCCACCACTGTGACAGCTAATTCACCCCTCCACTTT. Its protein is CATTVTANSPLHF.

This chain uses TRBV15 with TRBJ2-7, with 9 positions matching TRBD1. CDR1 is LNHNV and CDR2 is YYDKDF in the germline V gene (reference sequence). The CDR3 has 14 amino acids. V shed 5 bases and J 2 bases; nucleotides not matched to a gene: 4. The CDR3 here is CATSVDRGAYEQYF. The CDR3 DNA reads as TGTGCCACCAGCGTTGACAGGGGGGCCTACGAGCAGTACTTC.

This clone was detected once. This sequence joins TRBV7-9 and TRBJ2-7, with D perhaps TRBD2 (5 bases). The CDR3 totals 13 residues. From germline, CDR1 is SEHNR and CDR2 FQNEAQ (reference sequence). Trimming stripped 6 bases from V and 3 bases from J, with 12 bases between. Here the CDR3 reads CASSFPGDYEQYF. CDR3 nucleotides: TGTGCCAGCAGTTTCCCCGGGGACTACGAGCAGTACTTC.

This chain connects TRBV5-6 to TRBJ2-7; possible D gene TRBD2, 7 bases. Trimming removed 0 bases at V and 0 bases at J, with 10 bases between. The CDR3 is 15 residues long. The V gene's germline CDR1 is SGHDT and CDR2 YYEEEE. The CDR3 bases are TGTGCCAGCAGCTTGGGCGGGGGCGCCTCCTACGAGCAGTACTTC. This codes for CASSLGGGASYEQYF.

This chain uses TRBV6-2 or TRBV6-3 with TRBJ2-5; D might be TRBD1 or TRBD2, each matching 5 bases. Trimming took 5 bases from V and 5 from J, leaving 18 bases between them. The CDR3 runs to 15 residues. The V gene's germline CDR1 is MNHEY and CDR2 SVGEGT. The CDR3 DNA sequence: TGTGCCAGCAGTACCCCGGGACGGGGCTTGGAGACCCAGTACTTC. The encoded protein is CASSTPGRGLETQYF.

The V call is TRBV2, the J call TRBJ1-1; a weak D match, TRBD1 (5 bases). V was pared by 4 bases and J by 4 bases, with 13 bases between. The CDR3 has 14 amino acids. Germline V CDR1 and CDR2: SNHLY, FYNNEI. As DNA, the CDR3 is TGTGCCAGCAGTGGTGCCGTGAGGGGCACTGAAGCTTTCTTT. Its protein is CASSGAVRGTEAFF.

This rearrangement joins TRBV19 to TRBJ1-5; 9 bases are a match to TRBD1. Germline trimming cut 6 bases from V and 9 bases from J; bases unmatched to any gene: 6. Germline V gene data show CDR1 as LNHDA and CDR2 as SQIVND (reference sequence). The CDR3 sequence is 13 residues long. The CDR3 spells CASSRQGDAPQHF. Written as DNA, the CDR3 is TGTGCCAGTAGCAGACAGGGGGATGCGCCCCAGCATTTT.

The J gene is TRBJ2-7, the V gene TRBV19; tentatively, D is TRBD1 or TRBD2 (5 bases each). CDR1 and CDR2 (germline): LNHDA, SQIVND (reference sequence). The CDR3 is 17 residues long. V lost 2 bases and J 2 bases, leaving 19 bases between the germline ends. The CDR3 here is CASSIKLPAGSPYEQYF. Here the CDR3 DNA reads TGTGCCAGTAGTATAAAACTTCCGGCAGGGAGTCCCTACGAGCAGTACTTC.

The chain employs TRBV5-1 and TRBJ2-7; D is unclear. Germline assignment: CDR1 SGHRS and CDR2 YFSETQ. Trimming left V 7 bases short and J 2 bases short, with 7 bases between. This CDR3 has 11 residues. The CDR3 DNA follows: TGCGCCAGCGCCTCAGCCTACGAGCAGTACTTC. Amino acids: CASASAYEQYF.

This chain connects TRBV5-1 to TRBJ2-7; D is undetermined. Trimming shortened V by 5 bases and J by 8 bases, and 17 bases separated the two germline ends. This CDR3 region has 13 residues. Per germline, CDR1 SGHRS and CDR2 YFSETQ. The CDR3 coding sequence is TGCGCCAGCAGACAGATCTGGGCGCGGCAGCAGTACTTC. It specifies CASRQIWARQQYF.

J is TRBJ1-2 and V is TRBV5-1; 7 bases match TRBD1. This CDR3 region has 14 residues. The V gene end was trimmed by 1 base and the J gene end by 5 bases; junction bases not matched to a gene: 5. From germline, CDR1 is SGHRS and CDR2 YFSETQ. This CDR3 is CASSLWRGHYGYTF. The CDR3 DNA reads TGCGCCAGCAGCTTGTGGAGGGGGCATTATGGCTACACCTTC.

The chain's CDR3 is CASGNNRGLNTGELFF. The DNA of the CDR3 is TGTGCTAGTGGCAACAACAGGGGGCTGAACACCGGGGAGCTGTTTTTT. J is TRBJ2-2 and V is TRBV12-5, with 9 bases lining up with TRBD1. Unmatched junction bases numbered 6, after V lost 6 bases and J lost 1 base. Germline CDR1 LGHNT, CDR2 FRNRAP. The CDR3 has 16 amino acids.

The chain carries TRBV4-1 and TRBJ1-2; D uncertain. The CDR3 is made up of 16 amino acids. CDR1 is MGHRA, CDR2 YSYEKL, per germline. V lost 1 base and J 2 bases, leaving 14 bases between the germline ends. DNA of the CDR3: TGCGCCAGCAGCCAAGGTCGCACAGCCAAAAACTATGGCTACACCTTC. It yields the protein CASSQGRTAKNYGYTF.

For the CDR3, the DNA is TGTGCCAGCGCCTCTTGGGGGCCGAACACCGGGGAGCTGTTTTTT. This encodes CASASWGPNTGELFF. V and J are TRBV7-6 and TRBJ2-2, with a tentative D call TRBD1 (6 bases). Trimming removed 8 bases from V and 0 bases from J, with 13 bases in between. The germline V gene has CDR1 SGHVS and CDR2 FNYEAQ. CDR3 size: 15 residues.

The chain recombines TRBV5-1 with TRBJ2-5, with TRBD1 as a possible D gene (5 bases). V lost 5 bases, J lost 5 bases, and 13 bases lay in between. This CDR3 region has 13 residues. Germline V gives CDR1 SGHRS, CDR2 YFSETQ. The CDR3 DNA sequence: TGCGCCAGCAGACTCCCGGACATGGAGACCCAGTACTTC. Its translation: CASRLPDMETQYF.

This sequence joins TRBV29-1 and TRBJ1-2, with D perhaps matching TRBD1 (5 bases). This CDR3 is 13 amino acids long. The germline gives CDR1 SQVTM, CDR2 ANQGSEA. Trimming shortened V by 6 bases and J by 0 bases, and 11 bases separated the two germline ends. CDR3 amino acids: CSVGGFTNYGYTF. The CDR3 region has the DNA TGCAGCGTCGGGGGGTTCACTAACTATGGCTACACCTTC.

This sequence joins TRBV24-1 and TRBJ2-7; no reliable D call. The CDR3 has 11 residues. V lost 0 bases and J lost 5, with 1 base in between. Germline V gene sequence: CDR1 KGHDR, CDR2 SFDVKD. The CDR3: CATSDLDEQYF. The DNA of the CDR3 is TGTGCCACCAGTGATTTGGACGAGCAGTACTTC.

The rearrangement links TRBV5-4 to TRBJ1-6; D possibly corresponds to TRBD1 (5 bases). The V gene's germline CDR1 is SGHNT and CDR2 YYREEE (reference sequence). The germline V and J ends were trimmed by 3 bases and 9 bases, with 19 bases remaining between them. The CDR3 runs to 16 residues. DNA of the CDR3: TGTGCCAGCAGCTCCGGGGCCCCGGAACTGGGTTCACCCCTCCACTTT. This codes for CASSSGAPELGSPLHF. The whole variable domain, filled in from reference TRBV5-4 and TRBJ1-6, reads ETGVTQSPTHLIKTRGQQVTLRCSSQSGHNTVSWYQQALGQGPQFIFQYYREEENGRGNFPPRFSGLQFPNYSSELNVNALELDDSALYLCASSSGAPELGSPLHFGNGTRLTVT.